These 12 T cell receptor beta chains were all obtained from the same sample, sequenced in a study of T-cell memory formation after mild COVID-19 (dated by TCRdb to the early 2020s). Library preparation was by 5' RACE. These reads were obtained on an Illumina NovaSeq 6000. The public reads were quality trimmed at Q25 with fastp and then assembled into clones with MiXCR by TCRdb, keeping productive beta chains. Each CDR3 protein gets just one entry, which takes the most common genes and DNA from the rows behind it. The sample table shows a few hundred thousand distinct CDR3 sequences, and 25% are seen once. Roughly an eighth of the sample goes to the ten largest clones. What was sequenced was PBMCs or a T cell subset sorted from them (not recorded which). The receptors originated from an adult woman who had mild COVID-19 (a few samples of this study predate the infection). The sample titles of this study are shuffled in the database, so cell type and time point are left out; the donor was told from shared clones.

The V call is TRBV5-6, the J call TRBJ1-1; no clear D. This CDR3 has 14 residues. Trimming took 3 bases from V and 4 from J, leaving 13 bases between them. Germline CDR1 is SGHDT and CDR2 is YYEEEE. The CDR3 DNA reads TGTGCCAGCAGCTCCCTGGGCAGTCCCACTGAAGCTTTCTTT. Translated, it gives CASSSLGSPTEAFF.

V and J are TRBV5-1 and TRBJ2-1, with TRBD2 identical over 10 bases. CDR1 SGHRS and CDR2 YFSETQ come from the germline V gene. V dropped 0 bases and J dropped 3; count of bases not matched to a gene: 9. The CDR3 loop spans 18 amino acids. The CDR3 protein is CASSLVTSSGGRYNEQFF. CDR3 coding DNA: TGCGCCAGCAGCTTGGTTACCTCTAGCGGGGGCCGCTACAATGAGCAGTTCTTC.

The chain recombines TRBV4-2 with TRBJ2-7; the match to TRBD2 covers 9 bases. Germline CDR1 LGHNA, CDR2 YNFKEQ. V dropped 0 bases and J dropped 4; count of bases not matched to a gene: 4. The length of the CDR3 is 15 residues. The CDR3 loop is CASSQDAGGRYEQYF. CDR3 nucleotides: TGTGCCAGCAGCCAAGATGCGGGAGGGAGATACGAGCAGTACTTC.

As regards this clonotype: One end of the junction varies from germline; a read error may be responsible. V is TRBV5-6 and J is TRBJ2-3; no clear D. Germline V gene sequence: CDR1 SGHDT, CDR2 YYEEEE. This CDR3 is 15 amino acids long. CDR3 protein: CASTPRGGSTDTPYF. The CDR3 nucleotides are TGTGCCAGCACCCCGCGCGGCGGTAGCACAGATACGCCGTATTTT.

This sequence joins TRBV4-1 and TRBJ1-5, with 7 bases matching TRBD1. CDR1 and CDR2 (germline): MGHRA, YSYEKL. The CDR3 has 19 amino acids. After removal of 0 bases from V and 0 bases from J, the junction contained 11 bases not matched to a gene. In nucleotides, the CDR3 is TGCGCCAGCAGCCAAGATCTGACAGGGACCTTGTATAGCAATCAGCCCCAGCATTTT. Translation gives CASSQDLTGTLYSNQPQHF.

This clonotype has only a few counts. The rearrangement uses TRBV20-1 and TRBJ1-4; D unresolved. The germline V gene encodes CDR1 DFQATT and CDR2 SNEGSKA (reference sequence). Between the trimmed V and J ends, which lost 7 bases and 4 bases, there was a span of 13 bases. The CDR3 has 13 amino acids. CDR3 coding DNA: TGCAGTGTTGGAGCGCGGATTAATGAAAAACTGTTTTTT. This encodes CSVGARINEKLFF.

The CDR3 is CASSVKDGTGELFF. CDR3 in DNA: TGTGCCAGCAGCGTGAAGGACGGGACCGGGGAGCTGTTTTTT. J is TRBJ2-2 and V is TRBV9; D is undetermined. Between the trimmed V and J ends, which lost 2 bases and 5 bases, there was a span of 10 bases. Germline CDR1 reads SGDLS; CDR2 reads YYNGEE. The CDR3 extends over 14 amino acids.

The chain employs TRBV19 and TRBJ1-1, with a tentative D call TRBD1 (5 bases). This CDR3 contains 15 residues. V lost 3 bases, J lost 1 base, and 12 bases lay in between. The germline V gene encodes CDR1 LNHDA and CDR2 SQIVND (reference sequence). This chain's CDR3 is CASSMGDGSNTEAFF. Here the CDR3 DNA reads TGTGCCAGTAGTATGGGGGACGGATCGAACACTGAAGCTTTCTTT.

The chain uses TRBV10-3 and TRBJ2-7, with D uncertain. Deletions cut 0 bases from V and 2 bases from J, with 8 bases between. This CDR3 spans 14 amino acids. Germline V gives CDR1 ENHRY, CDR2 SYGVKD. This chain's CDR3 is CAISESGRPYEQYF. The CDR3 DNA reads as TGTGCCATCAGTGAGTCGGGCCGACCCTACGAGCAGTACTTC.

This clonotype has more than one count but fewer than ten. This sequence joins TRBV20-1 and TRBJ1-4; 7 bases align to TRBD1. Trimming removed 6 bases from V and 6 bases from J; junction bases left unmatched: 7. The CDR3 totals 13 residues. Germline loops: CDR1 DFQATT, CDR2 SNEGSKA (reference sequence). The CDR3 spells CSARSGGDEKLFF. The CDR3 DNA sequence: TGCAGTGCACGTTCAGGGGGTGATGAAAAACTGTTTTTT.

The chain uses TRBV5-1 and TRBJ2-7, with 11 bases lining up with TRBD2. This CDR3 is 16 amino acids long. Germline V gene lookup returns CDR1 SGHRS and CDR2 YFSETQ. The junction had 10 bases not matched to a gene; V was cut back by 4 bases and J by 4 bases. CDR3 loop: CASSPTSGGGSYEQYF. As DNA, the CDR3 is TGCGCCAGCAGCCCTACTAGCGGGGGCGGATCGTACGAGCAGTACTTC.

The chain recombines TRBV12-3 or TRBV12-4 with TRBJ2-7; maybe TRBD2 (6 bases). Trimming left V 3 bases short and J 2 bases short, with 8 bases between. CDR3 length: 13 residues. The CDR3 DNA reads as TGTGCCAGCAGTTTGGAGGGGCCCTACGAGCAGTACTTC. Its translation: CASSLEGPYEQYF.